This is a list of T cell receptor beta chains from one sample in a study of TIL therapy for anti-PD-1-resistant metastatic lung cancer. This table comes from immunoSEQ multiplex PCR, and its TCRdb copy is limited to in-frame clones, with some not included. The table includes about 50,000 clones, approximately 86% detected once. The sequences come from blood, collected at baseline. Receptors originate from a person aged 30 to 80 with non-small cell lung cancer. The CDR3 runs from the conserved cysteine through the conserved F or W. D genes are given only for firm matches. Only some rows state a clone size, as once, few, many or a class for expanded clones.

clone_size: -
d_call: -
v_call: TRBV10-1
j_call: TRBJ2-2
cdr3_aa: CASSEALGRGRTGELFF
cdr3_nt: TGCGCCAGCAGTGAGGCCCTTGGAAGGGGCCGCACCGGGGAGCTGTTTTTT

clone_size: -
d_call: TRBD2
v_call: TRBV5-6
j_call: TRBJ2-7
cdr3_aa: CASSRTSGRRYEQYF
cdr3_nt: TGTGCCAGCAGCCGGACTAGCGGGAGGCGCTACGAGCAGTACTTC

clone_size: few
d_call: -
v_call: TRBV7-7
j_call: TRBJ2-3
cdr3_aa: CASSLWSGDTQYF
cdr3_nt: TGTGCTAGCAGCTTATGGTCGGGGGATACGCAGTATTTT

clone_size: -
d_call: -
v_call: TRBV6-5
j_call: TRBJ1-1
cdr3_aa: CATHRVARTEAFF
cdr3_nt: TGTGCCACCCACAGGGTAGCGCGGACTGAAGCTTTCTTT

clone_size: -
d_call: -
v_call: TRBV18
j_call: TRBJ2-5
cdr3_aa: CASSPGGKETQYF
cdr3_nt: TGTGCCAGCTCACCAGGCGGGAAAGAGACCCAGTACTTC

clone_size: once
d_call: -
v_call: TRBV7-2
j_call: TRBJ2-4
cdr3_aa: CASSLVQGVLAKNIQYF
cdr3_nt: TGTGCCAGCAGCTTAGTTCAGGGAGTCCTAGCCAAAAACATTCAGTACTTC

clone_size: -
d_call: TRBD1
v_call: TRBV11-3
j_call: TRBJ2-2
cdr3_aa: CASSPRTGGGNGELFF
cdr3_nt: TGTGCCAGCAGCCCTCGGACAGGGGGCGGGAACGGGGAGCTGTTTTTT

clone_size: -
d_call: -
v_call: TRBV28
j_call: TRBJ2-7
cdr3_aa: CASSLLAGNEQYF
cdr3_nt: TGTGCCAGCAGTTTATTGGCAGGGAACGAGCAGTACTTC

clone_size: once
d_call: -
v_call: TRBV7-2
j_call: TRBJ1-2
cdr3_aa: CASSDGTFNYGYTF
cdr3_nt: TGTGCCAGCAGTGATGGGACGTTCAACTATGGCTACACCTTC

clone_size: -
d_call: TRBD1
v_call: TRBV2
j_call: TRBJ1-2
cdr3_aa: CASSELTGGASGYTF
cdr3_nt: TGTGCCAGCAGTGAACTGACAGGGGGCGCATCGGGCTACACCTTC

clone_size: -
d_call: -
v_call: TRBV5-1
j_call: TRBJ2-5
cdr3_aa: CASSLPMQETQYF
cdr3_nt: TGCGCCAGCAGCTTGCCCATGCAAGAGACCCAGTACTTC

clone_size: -
d_call: -
v_call: TRBV6-4
j_call: TRBJ1-5
cdr3_aa: CASSVTGTSQPQHF
cdr3_nt: TGTGCCAGCAGTGTCACGGGAACTAGTCAGCCCCAGCATTTT

clone_size: -
d_call: TRBD2
v_call: TRBV9
j_call: TRBJ2-7
cdr3_aa: CASSVGREWWYEQYF
cdr3_nt: TGTGCCAGCAGCGTAGGGCGGGAGTGGTGGTACGAGCAGTACTTC

clone_size: few
d_call: TRBD1
v_call: TRBV7-9
j_call: TRBJ1-1
cdr3_aa: CASSGRTGSNTEAFF
cdr3_nt: TGTGCCAGCAGCGGGCGGACAGGGAGCAACACTGAAGCTTTCTTT

clone_size: -
d_call: TRBD1
v_call: TRBV9
j_call: TRBJ2-1
cdr3_aa: CASSTGTAGNEQFF
cdr3_nt: TGTGCCAGCAGCACCGGGACAGCAGGCAATGAGCAGTTCTTC

clone_size: -
d_call: TRBD2
v_call: TRBV11-3
j_call: TRBJ2-1
cdr3_aa: CASSAGGLAGRGEQFF
cdr3_nt: TGTGCCAGCAGCGCAGGCGGACTAGCGGGGCGGGGTGAGCAGTTCTTC

clone_size: -
d_call: -
v_call: TRBV11-2
j_call: TRBJ2-3
cdr3_aa: CASSLEWQDTDTQYF
cdr3_nt: TGTGCCAGCAGCTTAGAGTGGCAGGACACAGATACGCAGTATTTT

clone_size: -
d_call: -
v_call: TRBV24-1
j_call: TRBJ1-5
cdr3_aa: CATSGWEGVGPQHF
cdr3_nt: TGTGCCACCAGTGGCTGGGAGGGCGTTGGACCCCAGCATTTT

clone_size: -
d_call: TRBD2
v_call: TRBV5-1
j_call: TRBJ2-5
cdr3_aa: CASSPGLAGQETQYF
cdr3_nt: TGCGCCAGCAGCCCCGGGCTAGCGGGACAAGAGACCCAGTACTTC

clone_size: -
d_call: -
v_call: TRBV5-1
j_call: TRBJ2-1
cdr3_aa: CASRRGDGDEQFF
cdr3_nt: TGCGCCAGCAGGAGGGGAGATGGGGATGAGCAGTTCTTC

clone_size: -
d_call: -
v_call: TRBV3-1/TRBV3-2
j_call: TRBJ2-7
cdr3_aa: CASSQDEGDGYEQYF
cdr3_nt: TGTGCCAGCAGCCAAGATGAAGGGGATGGGTACGAGCAGTACTTC

clone_size: once
d_call: TRBD2
v_call: TRBV6-5
j_call: TRBJ2-5
cdr3_aa: CASSRRTSGRETQYF
cdr3_nt: TGTGCCAGCAGTAGACGGACTAGCGGGAGAGAGACCCAGTACTTC

clone_size: -
d_call: TRBD1
v_call: TRBV28
j_call: TRBJ1-2
cdr3_aa: CASSRQGGYGYTF
cdr3_nt: TGTGCCAGCAGTCGACAGGGGGGCTATGGCTACACCTTC

clone_size: -
d_call: TRBD1
v_call: TRBV4-2
j_call: TRBJ2-7
cdr3_aa: CASSQGMGQGVYEQYF
cdr3_nt: TGTGCCAGCAGCCAAGGCATGGGACAGGGAGTTTACGAGCAGTACTTC

clone_size: -
d_call: TRBD1
v_call: TRBV24-1
j_call: TRBJ1-2
cdr3_aa: CATSDRGQPQGYTF
cdr3_nt: TGTGCCACCAGTGACCGGGGACAGCCGCAGGGCTACACCTTC

clone_size: -
d_call: TRBD1
v_call: TRBV2
j_call: TRBJ2-5
cdr3_aa: CASSDGDRAVGETQYF
cdr3_nt: TGTGCCAGCAGTGATGGAGACAGGGCGGTTGGAGAGACCCAGTACTTC

clone_size: -
d_call: -
v_call: TRBV10-3
j_call: TRBJ1-3
cdr3_aa: CAISPDNSGNTIYF
cdr3_nt: TGTGCCATCAGCCCAGACAACTCTGGAAACACCATATATTTT

clone_size: few
d_call: TRBD1
v_call: TRBV6-2/TRBV6-3
j_call: TRBJ2-7
cdr3_aa: CASSYRGSPGQGSYEQYF
cdr3_nt: TGTGCCAGCAGTTACCGGGGGTCACCGGGACAGGGTTCCTACGAGCAGTACTTC

clone_size: -
d_call: TRBD2
v_call: TRBV5-4
j_call: TRBJ2-7
cdr3_aa: CASSLGAGSSYEQYF
cdr3_nt: TGTGCCAGCAGCTTGGGAGCGGGGAGCTCCTACGAGCAGTACTTC

clone_size: -
d_call: -
v_call: TRBV30
j_call: TRBJ2-3
cdr3_aa: CAWSVDADTQYF
cdr3_nt: TGTGCCTGGAGTGTAGACGCAGATACGCAGTATTTT

clone_size: -
d_call: TRBD2
v_call: TRBV7-2
j_call: TRBJ2-3
cdr3_aa: CASSSLAGVTDTQYF
cdr3_nt: TGTGCCAGCAGCTCCTTAGCGGGGGTCACAGATACGCAGTATTTT

clone_size: -
d_call: -
v_call: TRBV6-5
j_call: TRBJ2-3
cdr3_aa: CASSYGRFGHTDTQYF
cdr3_nt: TGTGCCAGCAGTTACGGGCGGTTTGGACACACAGATACGCAGTATTTT

clone_size: -
d_call: -
v_call: TRBV6-5
j_call: TRBJ2-7
cdr3_aa: CASSYSGGTYEQYF
cdr3_nt: TGTGCCAGCAGTTACTCTGGCGGCACCTACGAGCAGTACTTC

clone_size: -
d_call: TRBD2
v_call: TRBV2
j_call: TRBJ2-2
cdr3_aa: CASNMGLAGVSWVDAGELFF
cdr3_nt: TGTGCCAGCAACATGGGACTAGCGGGAGTGTCGTGGGTTGATGCCGGGGAGCTGTTTTTT

clone_size: -
d_call: TRBD2
v_call: TRBV28
j_call: TRBJ2-7
cdr3_aa: CASCPAGVAFGEQYF
cdr3_nt: TGTGCCAGCTGCCCGGCGGGGGTAGCGTTTGGGGAGCAGTACTTC

clone_size: -
d_call: -
v_call: TRBV6-5
j_call: TRBJ2-3
cdr3_aa: CASSPGRHTDTQYF
cdr3_nt: TGTGCCAGCAGCCCCGGCCGACACACAGATACGCAGTATTTT

clone_size: few
d_call: TRBD1
v_call: TRBV2
j_call: TRBJ2-2
cdr3_aa: CASSPGQGRGGELFF
cdr3_nt: TGTGCCAGCAGCCCGGGACAGGGACGGGGCGGGGAGCTGTTTTTT

clone_size: -
d_call: -
v_call: TRBV20-1
j_call: TRBJ2-3
cdr3_aa: CSASPYGSDTQYF
cdr3_nt: TGCAGTGCTAGTCCCTACGGGTCAGATACGCAGTATTTT

clone_size: -
d_call: TRBD1
v_call: TRBV5-1
j_call: TRBJ1-3
cdr3_aa: CASSLVTGTENTIYF
cdr3_nt: TGCGCCAGCAGCTTGGTGACAGGGACTGAAAACACCATATATTTT

clone_size: once
d_call: -
v_call: TRBV4-1
j_call: TRBJ1-2
cdr3_aa: CASSPDNGYGYTF
cdr3_nt: TGCGCCAGCAGCCCCGATAACGGCTATGGCTACACCTTC

clone_size: -
d_call: -
v_call: TRBV28
j_call: TRBJ2-7
cdr3_aa: CASSRDGSYEQYF
cdr3_nt: TGTGCCAGCAGTAGGGACGGCTCCTACGAGCAGTACTTC

clone_size: -
d_call: -
v_call: TRBV3-1/TRBV3-2
j_call: TRBJ2-5
cdr3_aa: CASSQGRGRETQYF
cdr3_nt: TGTGCCAGCAGCCAAGGGCGGGGGCGAGAGACCCAGTACTTC

clone_size: -
d_call: TRBD1
v_call: TRBV18
j_call: TRBJ1-1
cdr3_aa: CASSPGTGGMNTEAFF
cdr3_nt: TGTGCCAGCTCACCGGGGACAGGGGGCATGAACACTGAAGCTTTCTTT

clone_size: -
d_call: TRBD2
v_call: TRBV6-4
j_call: TRBJ2-2
cdr3_aa: CASSSGSTGELFF
cdr3_nt: TGTGCCAGCAGTAGCGGGAGCACCGGGGAGCTGTTTTTT

clone_size: -
d_call: TRBD1
v_call: TRBV11-2
j_call: TRBJ1-1
cdr3_aa: CASSLDPYYRGTEAFF
cdr3_nt: TGTGCCAGCAGCTTAGATCCCTACTACAGGGGCACTGAAGCTTTCTTT